Below, 6 T cell receptor beta chains from the same sample are listed, as sequenced in a study of response to subunit inactivated influenza vaccine. TCRdb recomputed calls from the RT-PCR reads with MiXCR, one row per CDR3 protein. This sample has a few hundred thousand distinct CDR3 sequences, with around 13% found just once. This specimen consisted of PBMCs from blood, obtained less than 13 days after vaccination. These receptors came from a man aged 50 to 60 who received an inactivated influenza vaccine.

In the case of this clonotype: One end of the junction does not line up with germline, which may come from a read error. This sequence joins TRBV12-3 or TRBV12-4 and TRBJ2-1, with 11 nucleotides matching TRBD2. The CDR3 is made up of 15 amino acids. CDR3 nucleotides: TGTGCCAGCAGTCTAGCGGGGGGCTGGGGGAATGAGCAGTTCTTC. Translating gives CASSLAGGWGNEQFF.

This clonotype was found many times. The rearrangement links TRBV5-1 to TRBJ1-1; D not certain. CDR1 and CDR2 (germline): SGHRS, YFSETQ. There are 14 residues in the CDR3. The ends were cut back, 0 bases at V and 1 base at J, with 7 bases in the middle. CDR3 sequence: CASSLGPANTEAFF. The DNA for the CDR3 is TGCGCCAGCAGCTTGGGTCCGGCGAACACTGAAGCTTTCTTT.

This clonotype was picked up a small number of times. The chain has TRBV7-8 and TRBJ1-6, with D hard to call. The CDR3 contains 14 residues. Trimming stripped 2 bases from V and 7 bases from J, with 9 bases between. The germline V gene encodes CDR1 SGHVS and CDR2 FQNEAQ. The CDR3, as DNA: TGTGCCAGCAGCTTACGGATGGGAAATTCACCCCTCCACTTT. This encodes CASSLRMGNSPLHF.

In DNA, the CDR3 is TGTGCCACCAGCCAGGGGACCGCTGCTGGAAACACCATATATTTT. Protein: CATSQGTAAGNTIYF. This sequence joins TRBV15 and TRBJ1-3; weak D call: TRBD1 (6 bases). The CDR3 contains 15 residues. Trimming removed 5 bases at V and 2 bases at J, with 13 bases between. The V gene's germline CDR1 is LNHNV and CDR2 YYDKDF (reference sequence).

CDR3 in DNA: TGTGCCAGCTCACCAGTGAGGGGGGCTCTCGGAAATGAGCAGTTCTTC. Amino acids: CASSPVRGALGNEQFF. The chain has TRBV18 and TRBJ2-1; D may correspond to TRBD1 or TRBD2 (6 bases each). CDR1 is KGHSH, CDR2 LQKENI, per germline. V lost 2 bases to trimming and J lost 7 bases, with 18 bases between them. The CDR3 covers 16 residues.

This clonotype was detected only a few times. The chain recombines TRBV4-2 with TRBJ2-1; D is possibly TRBD1 (6 bases). The CDR3 is made up of 15 amino acids. V dropped 1 base and J dropped 2 bases, with 9 bases sitting between them. In germline, CDR1 is LGHNA, CDR2 YNFKEQ. CDR3 in DNA: TGTGCCAGCAGCCAAGCCGGGACAACCTACAATGAGCAGTTCTTC. Translating it yields CASSQAGTTYNEQFF.